This T cell receptor beta chain originates from a study of graft-versus-host responses after intestinal transplantation. Looking at the study overall: Recipients uniformly received anti-thymocyte globulin induction, followed by tacrolimus and steroids for about three years. Study results and limitations: Marrow from the recipient contained GvH clones, some of which had appeared first in ileum or blood. Within the allografts of patients who had graft-donor T cell macrochimerism, graft-versus-host to host-versus-graft clonal ratios were high.

Between the trimmed V and J ends, which lost 4 bases and 0 bases, there was a span of 16 bases. CDR1 is SNHLY and CDR2 is FYNNEI in the germline V gene. The CDR3 consists of 17 residues. Produced via immunoSEQ multiplex PCR; TCRdb's table is partial and in-frame only. The data hold roughly 1,800 clones, with over 75% observed a single time. Comments on this clone: As yet, its antigen is unknown.

Processing released intraepithelial and lamina propria lymphocytes from the graft tissue. The clonotype was recovered from a human patient who received an intestinal transplant, so some T cells may come from the graft donor. This chain joins TRBV2 and TRBJ2-1, with a possible D match to TRBD2 (6 bases). The sample was ileum tissue, taken about 52 days after intestinal transplant. In DNA form, the CDR3 reads TGTGCCAGCAGTGCCCGACTAGAGGGGAACTCCTACAATGAGCAGTTCTTC. The encoded protein is CASSARLEGNSYNEQFF.